Included here is one TCR beta chain sequence, with context. These data belong to a study of blood T cell repertoires in COVID-19. Only in-frame clones appear in the TCRdb table, and some are missing; sequencing was by immunoSEQ multiplex PCR. This table holds roughly 60,000 clones, approximately 82% found once. V was trimmed by 0 bases and J by 5 bases, leaving 13 bases between them. Germline V lookup: CDR1 LGHNA, CDR2 YNFKEQ. The CDR3 is 15 residues long. The rearrangement joins TRBV4-2 to TRBJ2-5; no firm D call. The receptor was isolated from a man aged 55 to 69 with acute or convalescent COVID-19. Input material: peripheral blood. CDR3 DNA sequence: TGTGCCAGCAGCCAAGATCTAGGTAGAGTGGAGACCCAGTACTTC. It yields the protein CASSQDLGRVETQYF.